The next 14 T cell receptor beta chains were all read from a single sample in a study of T cell repertoires in cytomegalovirus infection. MiXCR, run by TCRdb on the reads, gives a single entry per CDR3 protein. Here the sample spans roughly 150,000 distinct CDR3 sequences, around 20% being singletons. Sequencing was done on a sample of PBMCs. These receptors were taken from a human donor in good health (CMV status not recorded). Some clones in this sample may be carry-over from other donors' samples.

The rearrangement joins TRBV11-2 to TRBJ2-7; possibly TRBD1 for D (6 bases). The germline V gene encodes CDR1 SGHAT and CDR2 FQNNGV. The V end was cut by 0 bases, the J end by 3 bases, with 12 bases between. The CDR3 covers 15 residues. The CDR3 nucleotides read TGTGCCAGCAGCTTAGATTCCGGACAGCACTACGAGCAGTACTTC. Translation: CASSLDSGQHYEQYF.

The chain carries TRBV24-1 and TRBJ2-1, with D unresolved. Trimming removed 5 bases from V and 6 bases from J, with 7 bases in between. This CDR3 contains 12 residues. Germline CDR1 is KGHDR and CDR2 is SFDVKD. DNA of the CDR3: TGTGCCACCAGTGCTGGCCTCAATGAGCAGTTCTTC. As protein: CATSAGLNEQFF.

The chain couples TRBV29-1 to TRBJ1-2, with a possible D match to TRBD1 (6 bases). Germline loops: CDR1 SQVTM, CDR2 ANQGSEA. This CDR3 is built from 11 residues. The V and J ends lost 7 bases and 6 bases respectively, with 12 bases between them. The CDR3 sequence: CSARTADGYTF. CDR3 bases: TGCAGCGCAAGGACAGCCGATGGCTACACCTTC.

The genes are TRBV6-5 and TRBJ1-5; the match to TRBD1 covers 9 bases. The CDR3 is 15 amino acids. The V gene's germline CDR1 is MNHEY and CDR2 SVGAGI. V shed 6 bases and J 7 bases; nucleotides not matched to a gene: 10. For the CDR3, the DNA is TGTGCCAGCAGACCGGACAGGGGACGTAGGCAGCCCCAGCATTTT. It codes for CASRPDRGRRQPQHF.

This clonotype has more than one count but fewer than ten. This rearrangement joins TRBV6-2 or TRBV6-3 to TRBJ2-7, with 8 bases matching TRBD1. CDR1 and CDR2 from the germline V gene are MNHEY and SVGEGT. This CDR3 region has 15 residues. The V and J ends lost 0 bases and 4 bases, in that order; junction bases with no gene match: 5. The CDR3 region is CASSYSGQAPYEQYF. Here the CDR3 DNA reads TGTGCCAGCAGTTACTCGGGACAGGCGCCATACGAGCAGTACTTC.

The rearrangement uses TRBV9 and TRBJ2-6, with 9 bases lining up with TRBD2. From germline, CDR1 is SGDLS and CDR2 YYNGEE. With 3 bases clipped from V and 0 bases from J, the junction kept 4 bases outside the gene matches. The CDR3 sequence is 17 residues long. The CDR3: CASSASGTTSGANVLTF. DNA of the CDR3: TGTGCCAGCAGCGCTAGCGGGACGACCTCTGGGGCCAACGTCCTGACTTTC.

This clonotype was found a few times. The genes are TRBV7-2 and TRBJ2-5; a weak D match, TRBD2 (6 bases). The V end was cut by 1 base, the J end by 5 bases, with 14 bases between. The CDR3 runs 15 residues. CDR1 and CDR2 from the germline V gene are SGHTA and FQGNSA. Here the CDR3 reads CASSLVRGNGETQYF. As DNA, the CDR3 is TGTGCCAGCAGCTTAGTTCGCGGGAATGGGGAGACCCAGTACTTC.

V and J are TRBV6-5 and TRBJ2-3; 8 bases agree with TRBD2. Trimming at V came to 2 bases and at J to 6 bases, leaving 10 bases not matched to a gene. This CDR3 is built from 16 residues. The germline CDR1 and CDR2 sequences are MNHEY and SVGAGI. The DNA for the CDR3 is TGTGCCAGCAGTTACAGCAGCGGGGGTTACATGGATACGCAGTATTTT. Amino acid sequence: CASSYSSGGYMDTQYF.

Note on this clonotype: Relative to the germline gene, one junction end is altered; a read error may explain this. The chain employs TRBV13 and TRBJ2-1, with D perhaps assigned TRBD1 or TRBD2 (6 bases each). Germline V gene data show CDR1 as PRHDT and CDR2 as FYEKMQ (reference sequence). The CDR3 is 13 amino acids. CDR3: CASSLGGGVERFF. CDR3 bases: TGTGCCAGCAGCTTGGGGGGCGGGGTCGAGCGGTTCTTC.

Details on this clonotype: Possible read error: a much larger clone is one base away. The chain employs TRBV10-3 and TRBJ1-6, with D uncertain. This CDR3 comprises 13 residues. Germline CDR1 reads ENHRY; CDR2 reads SYGVKD. The CDR3 sequence is CAISVQNNSPHHF. CDR3 DNA: TGTGCCATCAGTGTACAGAATAATTCACCCCACCACTTT.

The sample holds a few counts of this clonotype. The rearrangement links TRBV25-1 to TRBJ2-7; D is unresolved. Germline CDR1 is MGHDK and CDR2 is SYGVNS. V lost 3 bases, J lost 5 bases, and 14 bases lay in between. CDR3 size: 14 residues. DNA for the CDR3: TGTGCCAGCAGTGACACCTCATCTTTTAACGAGCAGTACTTC. This encodes CASSDTSSFNEQYF.

Comments on this clonotype: This may arise from a read error, as a much more abundant clone is one base away. The gene calls are TRBV7-3 and TRBJ2-3; 8 bases are shared with TRBD2. Germline V gives CDR1 SGHTA, CDR2 FQGTGA. The CDR3 is made up of 15 amino acids. The CDR3, as DNA: TGTGCCAGCAGCCCTCAAGGACTAGCTACAGATACGCAGTGTTTT. Translating it yields CASSPQGLATDTQCF.

This clonotype was counted only a few times. CDR3 loop: CASSTGGINAEAFF. As DNA, the CDR3 is TGTGCCAGTAGCACAGGGGGCATCAACGCTGAAGCTTTCTTT. The chain combines TRBV19 with TRBJ1-1, with TRBD1 matching 9 bases. Germline CDR1 reads LNHDA; CDR2 reads SQIVND (reference sequence). The CDR3 has 14 amino acids. Unmatched junction bases numbered 8, after V lost 6 bases and J lost 6 bases.

This clonotype was counted only a few times. The V and J genes are TRBV30 and TRBJ1-1; D is uncertain. The germline V and J ends were trimmed by 4 bases and 4 bases, with 13 bases remaining between them. Looked up from germline, CDR1 is GTSNPN and CDR2 is SVGIG (reference sequence). This CDR3 has 13 residues. Here the CDR3 DNA reads TGTGCCTGGAACATCATAGGGAGCACTGAAGCTTTCTTT. Translation gives CAWNIIGSTEAFF. The whole variable domain, filled in from reference TRBV30 and TRBJ1-1, reads SQTIHQWPATLVQPVGSPLSLECTVEGTSNPNLYWYRQAAGRGLQLLFYSVGIGQISSEVPQNLSASRPQDRQFILSSKKLLLSDSGFYLCAWNIIGSTEAFFGQGTRLTVV.